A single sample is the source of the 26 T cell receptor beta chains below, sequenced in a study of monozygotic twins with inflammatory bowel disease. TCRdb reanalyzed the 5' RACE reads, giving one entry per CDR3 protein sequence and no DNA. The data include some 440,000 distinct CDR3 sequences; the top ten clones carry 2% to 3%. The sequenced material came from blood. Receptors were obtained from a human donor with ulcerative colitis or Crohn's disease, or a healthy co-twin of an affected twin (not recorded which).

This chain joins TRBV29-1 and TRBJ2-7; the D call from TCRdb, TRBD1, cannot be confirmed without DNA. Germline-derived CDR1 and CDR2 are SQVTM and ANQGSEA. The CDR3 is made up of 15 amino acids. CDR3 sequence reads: CSVGRFDRKGYEQYF.

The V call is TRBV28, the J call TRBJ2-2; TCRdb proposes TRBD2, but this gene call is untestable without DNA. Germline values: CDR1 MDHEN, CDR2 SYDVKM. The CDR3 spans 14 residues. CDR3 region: CASSLLAGAGELFF. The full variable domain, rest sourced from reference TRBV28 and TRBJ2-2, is DVKVTQSSRYLVKRTGEKVFLECVQDMDHENMFWYRQDPGLGLRLIYFSYDVKMKEKGDIPEGYSVSREKKERFSLILESASTNQTSMYLCASSLLAGAGELFFGEGSRLTVL.

This CDR3 is CSVVTLLSNYGYTF. The chain employs TRBV29-1 and TRBJ1-2. The CDR3 covers 14 residues. Germline values: CDR1 SQVTM, CDR2 ANQGSEA.

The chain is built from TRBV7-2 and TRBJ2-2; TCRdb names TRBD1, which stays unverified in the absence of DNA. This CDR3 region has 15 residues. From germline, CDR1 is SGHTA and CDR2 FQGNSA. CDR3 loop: CASSQWAKNTGELFF.

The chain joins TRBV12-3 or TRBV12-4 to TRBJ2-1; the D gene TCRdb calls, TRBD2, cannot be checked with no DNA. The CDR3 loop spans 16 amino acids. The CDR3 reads CASSPSVSGRGSEQFF.

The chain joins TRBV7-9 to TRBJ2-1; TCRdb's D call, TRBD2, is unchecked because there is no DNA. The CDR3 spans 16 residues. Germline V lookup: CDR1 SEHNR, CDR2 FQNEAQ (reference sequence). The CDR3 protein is CASSLAALALGNEQFF.

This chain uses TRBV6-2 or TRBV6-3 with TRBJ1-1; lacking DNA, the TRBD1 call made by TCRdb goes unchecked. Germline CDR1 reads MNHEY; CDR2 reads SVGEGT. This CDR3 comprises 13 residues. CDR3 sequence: CASSWTGRTEAFF.

The CDR3 reads CASSFGGRGTDTQYF. This sequence joins TRBV5-1 and TRBJ2-3; TCRdb selects TRBD2, and the lack of DNA leaves this call unchecked. Per the germline V gene, CDR1 is SGHRS and CDR2 is YFSETQ. CDR3 length: 15 amino acids.

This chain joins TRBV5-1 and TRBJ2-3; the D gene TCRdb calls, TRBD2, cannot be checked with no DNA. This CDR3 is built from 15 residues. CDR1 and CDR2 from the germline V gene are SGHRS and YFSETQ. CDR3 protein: CASSLEVPMTDTQYF.

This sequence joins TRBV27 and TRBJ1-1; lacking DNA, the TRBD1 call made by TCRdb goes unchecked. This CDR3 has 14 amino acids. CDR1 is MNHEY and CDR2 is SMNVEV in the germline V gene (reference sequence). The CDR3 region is CASSPSRSEIEAFF.

The CDR3 loop reads CASSPAASYNEQFF. V and J are TRBV18 and TRBJ2-1. The CDR3 consists of 14 residues. From germline, CDR1 is KGHSH and CDR2 LQKENI.

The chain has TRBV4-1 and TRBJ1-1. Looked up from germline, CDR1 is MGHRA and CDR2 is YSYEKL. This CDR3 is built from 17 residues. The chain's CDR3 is CASSRGGFVGGRTEAFF.

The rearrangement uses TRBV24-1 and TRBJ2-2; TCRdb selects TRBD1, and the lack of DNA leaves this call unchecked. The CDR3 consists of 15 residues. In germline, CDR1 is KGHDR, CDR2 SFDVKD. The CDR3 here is CATSDFSRGTGELFF.

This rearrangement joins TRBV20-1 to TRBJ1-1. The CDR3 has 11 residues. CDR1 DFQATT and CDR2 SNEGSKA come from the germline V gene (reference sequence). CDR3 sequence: CSAGRGTEAFF.

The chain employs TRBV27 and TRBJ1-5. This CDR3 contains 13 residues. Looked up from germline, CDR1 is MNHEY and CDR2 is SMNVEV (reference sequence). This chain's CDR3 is CASSFQPHQPQHF.

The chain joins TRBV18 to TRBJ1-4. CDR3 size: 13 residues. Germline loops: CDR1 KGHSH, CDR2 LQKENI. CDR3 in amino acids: CASSPGLDEKLFF.

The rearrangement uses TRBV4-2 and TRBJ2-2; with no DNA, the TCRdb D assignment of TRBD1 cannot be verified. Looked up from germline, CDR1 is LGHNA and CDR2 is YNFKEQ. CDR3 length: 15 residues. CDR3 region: CASSQAGRDTGELFF.

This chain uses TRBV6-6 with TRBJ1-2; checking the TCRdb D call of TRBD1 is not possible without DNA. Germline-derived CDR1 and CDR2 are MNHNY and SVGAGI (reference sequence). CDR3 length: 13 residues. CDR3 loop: CASSYRDKQGYTF.

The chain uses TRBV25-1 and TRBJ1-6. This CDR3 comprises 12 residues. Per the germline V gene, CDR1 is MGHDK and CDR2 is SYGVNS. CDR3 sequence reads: CASSTRNSPLHF.

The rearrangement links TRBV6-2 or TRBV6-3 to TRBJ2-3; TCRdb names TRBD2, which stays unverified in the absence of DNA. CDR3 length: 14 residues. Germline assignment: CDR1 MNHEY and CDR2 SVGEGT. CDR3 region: CASSYALVSDTQYF.

CDR3 region: CASSSGKGAHATEAFF. V is TRBV6-1 and J is TRBJ1-1; the TCRdb D gene call, TRBD1, has no DNA to confirm it. Looked up from germline, CDR1 is MNHNS and CDR2 is SASEGT. CDR3 size: 16 residues.

CDR3 protein: CASSLAPSSSYNEQFF. J is TRBJ2-1 and V is TRBV7-9. Germline V gives CDR1 SEHNR, CDR2 FQNEAQ (reference sequence). The CDR3 sequence is 16 residues long.

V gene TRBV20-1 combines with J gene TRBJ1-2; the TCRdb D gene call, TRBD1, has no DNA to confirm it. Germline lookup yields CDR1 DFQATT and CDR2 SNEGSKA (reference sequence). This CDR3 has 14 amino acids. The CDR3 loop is CSASSLQGVRGYTF.

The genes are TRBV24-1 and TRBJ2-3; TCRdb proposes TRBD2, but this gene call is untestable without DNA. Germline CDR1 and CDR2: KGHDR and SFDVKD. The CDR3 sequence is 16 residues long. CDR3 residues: CATSVLMTSGTDTQYF.

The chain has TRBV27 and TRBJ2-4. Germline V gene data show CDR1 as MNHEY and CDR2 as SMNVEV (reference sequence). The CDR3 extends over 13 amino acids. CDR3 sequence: CASSLGVSNIQYF.

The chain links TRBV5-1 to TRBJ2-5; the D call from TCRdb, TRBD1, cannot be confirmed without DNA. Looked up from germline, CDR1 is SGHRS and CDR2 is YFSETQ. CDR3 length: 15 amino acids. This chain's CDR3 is CASSLRGGGQETQYF.